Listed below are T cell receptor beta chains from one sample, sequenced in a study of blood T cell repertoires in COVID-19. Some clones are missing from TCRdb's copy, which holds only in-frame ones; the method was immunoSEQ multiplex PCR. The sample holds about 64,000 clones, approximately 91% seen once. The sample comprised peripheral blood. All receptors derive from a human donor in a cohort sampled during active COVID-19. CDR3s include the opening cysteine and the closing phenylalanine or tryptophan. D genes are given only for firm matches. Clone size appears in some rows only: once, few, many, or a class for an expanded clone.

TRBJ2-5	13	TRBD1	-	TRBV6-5	TGTGCCAGCAGTCCACAGGGGTTAGAGACCCAGTACTTC	CASSPQGLETQYF
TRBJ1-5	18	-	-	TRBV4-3	TGCGCCAGCAGCCAAGATTTTGTAGGCGGGCAGCTCAATCAGCCCCAGCATTTT	CASSQDFVGGQLNQPQHF
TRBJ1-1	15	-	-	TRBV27	TGTGCCAGCAGTTCCACAGGGAAGGGGATGGCTGAAGCTTTCTTT	CASSSTGKGMAEAFF
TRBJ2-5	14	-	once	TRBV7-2	TGTGCCAGCAGCGCCAGACTAGTCTTTGAGACCCAGTACTTC	CASSARLVFETQYF
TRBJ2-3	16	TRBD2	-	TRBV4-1	TGCGCCAGCAGACCCGGGAGGGCTCGGGAAGCAGATACGCAGTATTTT	CASRPGRAREADTQYF
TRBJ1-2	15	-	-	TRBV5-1	TGCGCCAGCAGCTCTTCAGGAGGTGGGAACTATGGCTACACCTTC	CASSSSGGGNYGYTF
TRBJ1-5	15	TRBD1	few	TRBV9	TGTGCCAGCAGCGAGGGACAGACTAACAATCAGCCCCAGCATTTT	CASSEGQTNNQPQHF
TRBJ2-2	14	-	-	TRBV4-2	TGTGCCAGCAGCCAAGTGGGGGGCACCGGGGAGCTGTTTTTT	CASSQVGGTGELFF
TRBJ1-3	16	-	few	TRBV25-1	TGTGCCAGCAGTGACCACAGGTTTGCACGGGGAAACACCATATATTTT	CASSDHRFARGNTIYF
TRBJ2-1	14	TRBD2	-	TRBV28	TGTGCCAGCGGGCAGGGACTAGCGGGTAATGAGCAGTTCTTC	CASGQGLAGNEQFF
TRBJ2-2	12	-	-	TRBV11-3	TGTGCCAGCAGCTCGGGGAGAGGGGAGCTGTTTTTT	CASSSGRGELFF
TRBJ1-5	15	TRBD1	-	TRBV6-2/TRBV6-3	TGTGCCAGCAGCCCAGGGGGCATAAGCAATCAGCCCCAGCATTTT	CASSPGGISNQPQHF
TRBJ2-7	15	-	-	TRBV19	TGTGCCACCCACCCAACTTCTGCGGGGACCTACGAGCAGTACTTC	CATHPTSAGTYEQYF
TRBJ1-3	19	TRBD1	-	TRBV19	TGTGCCAGTACCGAACGGGGACAGGGGGCGGTTCGCTCTGGAAACACCATATATTTT	CASTERGQGAVRSGNTIYF